These 25 T cell receptor beta chains originate from one sample sequenced in a study of cytomegalovirus exposure and HLA in healthy donors. Vbeta (60) and Jbeta (13) primers were used in the PCR. Generated by immunoSEQ multiplex PCR, the TCRdb table keeps only in-frame clones and is missing some. The repertoire holds roughly 130,000 clones, with about four fifths as singletons. The sample comprised PBMCs. Source of these receptors: a middle-aged woman in good health and CMV-seronegative.

V is TRBV6-1 and J is TRBJ2-3; 10 bases fit TRBD2. CDR3 size: 16 residues. V shed 0 bases, J shed 4 bases, and the junction held 4 bases outside the gene matches. CDR1 is MNHNS and CDR2 is SASEGT in the germline V gene. The CDR3 sequence: CASSEAMSGGADTQYF. DNA of the CDR3: TGTGCCAGCAGTGAAGCTATGAGCGGGGGGGCAGATACGCAGTATTTT.

V is TRBV5-5 and J is TRBJ1-2; a possible D gene is TRBD1 (5 bases). This CDR3 region has 19 residues. Germline values: CDR1 SGHKS, CDR2 YYEKEE (reference sequence). V lost 6 bases and J lost 2, with 29 bases in between. CDR3 sequence reads: CASTSTSGRGGETNYGYTF. As DNA, the CDR3 is TGTGCCAGCACCTCGACCTCGGGACGAGGAGGGGAAACGAACTATGGCTACACCTTC.

J is TRBJ1-3 and V is TRBV7-2; perhaps TRBD1 as D (5 bases). V gave up 5 bases and J gave up 3 bases, with 14 bases separating them. This CDR3 is built from 15 residues. The germline gives CDR1 SGHTA, CDR2 FQGNSA. For the CDR3, the DNA is TGTGCCAGCAGCCCTGGGGGAGGGTATGGAAACACCATATATTTT. This encodes CASSPGGGYGNTIYF. Using reference TRBV7-2 and TRBJ1-3 for the parts outside the CDR3, the full variable domain is GAGVSQSPSNKVTEKGKDVELRCDPISGHTALYWYRQSLGQGLEFLIYFQGNSAPDKSGLPSDRFSAERTGGSVSTLTIQRTQQEDSAVYLCASSPGGGYGNTIYFGEGSWLTVV.

The chain recombines TRBV2 with TRBJ1-1; D is ambiguous. Germline values: CDR1 SNHLY, CDR2 FYNNEI. Trimming took off 1 base at V and 0 bases at J, with 21 bases between the two ends. CDR3 length: 19 residues. CDR3 sequence: CASSEVRGAGPPMNTEAFF. As DNA, the CDR3 is TGTGCCAGCAGTGAAGTACGGGGAGCTGGGCCGCCTATGAACACTGAAGCTTTCTTT.

V is TRBV11-1 and J is TRBJ2-2; TRBD1 is a possible D gene (5 bases). Trimming left V 5 bases short and J 6 bases short, with 13 bases between. This CDR3 has 14 residues. Germline assignment: CDR1 SGHAT and CDR2 FQDESV (reference sequence). In nucleotides, the CDR3 is TGTGCCAGCAGCCCAGCCCCAGGGCCCGGGGAGCTGTTTTTT. Protein product: CASSPAPGPGELFF.

The chain recombines TRBV11-2 with TRBJ1-4; a possible D gene is TRBD1 (5 bases). The CDR3 is made up of 16 amino acids. V was clipped by 4 bases and J by 8 bases, with 20 bases between them. From germline, CDR1 is SGHAT and CDR2 FQNNGV. The CDR3 loop reads CASSSRTASGDEKLFF. As DNA, the CDR3 is TGTGCCAGCAGCTCCCGGACCGCTTCGGGGGACGAAAAACTGTTTTTT.

This sequence joins TRBV27 and TRBJ1-5, with D uncertain. Trimming removed 2 bases from V and 8 bases from J, with 13 bases in between. Germline V gives CDR1 MNHEY, CDR2 SMNVEV (reference sequence). This CDR3 contains 14 residues. In DNA form, the CDR3 reads TGTGCCAGCAGTTTACTGGCCACCGGGGAGCCCCAGCATTTT. This codes for CASSLLATGEPQHF.

The rearrangement uses TRBV28 and TRBJ2-7, with 7 nucleotides matching TRBD2. From germline, CDR1 is MDHEN and CDR2 SYDVKM. The CDR3 covers 14 residues. Trimming took 3 bases from V and 0 from J; bases not matched to a gene: 2. CDR3 region: CASSLGGSSYEQYF. The CDR3 DNA follows: TGTGCCAGCAGTTTGGGCGGGAGCTCCTACGAGCAGTACTTC. Based on the CDR3 plus reference TRBV28 and TRBJ2-7, the full variable domain is DVKVTQSSRYLVKRTGEKVFLECVQDMDHENMFWYRQDPGLGLRLIYFSYDVKMKEKGDIPEGYSVSREKKERFSLILESASTNQTSMYLCASSLGGSSYEQYFGPGTRLTVT.

Points on this clone: An end of the junction does not agree with germline; a read error may underlie this. The chain links TRBV7-7 to TRBJ2-2; 9 bases are shared with TRBD1. The CDR3 runs to 17 residues. CDR1 and CDR2 (germline): SSHAT, FNYEAQ (reference sequence). CDR3 loop: CASSLVQGAGNTGELFF. The CDR3 nucleotides are TGTGCTAGCAGCTTAGTACAGGGGGCTGGGAACACCGGGGAGCTGTTTTTT.

V gene TRBV13 combines with J gene TRBJ2-1; TRBD2 matches at 13 bases. The V and J ends lost 1 base and 6 bases, in that order; junction bases with no gene match: 15. CDR1 is PRHDT, CDR2 FYEKMQ, per germline (reference sequence). The CDR3 is 20 residues long. The CDR3 is CASSLVWTSGSTDSSNEQFF. The CDR3 bases are TGTGCCAGCAGCTTAGTGTGGACTAGCGGGAGTACGGACAGCTCCAATGAGCAGTTCTTC.

This chain joins TRBV4-3 and TRBJ1-1; D call uncertain. The CDR3 has 13 residues. CDR1 LGHNA and CDR2 YSLEER come from the germline V gene. Trimming left V 4 bases short and J 3 bases short, with 9 bases between. The CDR3 protein is CASSRRLYTEAFF. In DNA form, the CDR3 reads TGCGCCAGCAGCCGCAGGTTATACACTGAAGCTTTCTTT.

The chain has TRBV4-1 and TRBJ1-1, with D perhaps matching TRBD1 (6 bases). V lost 3 bases to trimming and J lost 1 base, with 18 bases between them. This CDR3 spans 17 amino acids. Germline-derived CDR1 and CDR2 are MGHRA and YSYEKL. The CDR3, as DNA: TGCGCCAGCAGCCATCGGCGGGGGGCCTTGGGGAACACTGAAGCTTTCTTT. Translated: CASSHRRGALGNTEAFF.

This chain uses TRBV7-2 with TRBJ1-2, with TRBD1 as a possible D gene (6 bases). In germline, CDR1 is SGHTA, CDR2 FQGNSA. V gave up 5 bases and J gave up 4 bases, with 11 bases separating them. The CDR3 length is 13 residues. The CDR3, as DNA: TGTGCCAGCAGCCCACAGGGCGGCTATGGCTACACCTTC. Translation: CASSPQGGYGYTF.

This chain uses TRBV13 with TRBJ1-2, with 7 bases matching TRBD1. Germline CDR1 is PRHDT and CDR2 is FYEKMQ (reference sequence). V was pared by 5 bases and J by 4 bases, with 7 bases of the junction left unmatched. The CDR3 is 14 amino acids. The CDR3 DNA is TGTGCCAGCAGCAGACAGGGAGAGAGCTATGGCTACACCTTC. The encoded protein is CASSRQGESYGYTF. The entire variable domain, with the rest obtained from reference TRBV13 and TRBJ1-2, is as follows: AAGVIQSPRHLIKEKRETATLKCYPIPRHDTVYWYQQGPGQDPQFLISFYEKMQSDKGSIPDRFSAQQFSDYHSELNMSSLELGDSALYFCASSRQGESYGYTFGSGTRLTVV.

This chain uses TRBV2 with TRBJ1-2, with TRBD1 matching over 12 bases. The CDR3 totals 14 residues. The germline gives CDR1 SNHLY, CDR2 FYNNEI. J gave up 2 bases and V 6 bases, and 1 base lay outside the gene matches. The CDR3 sequence: CASRGQGANYGYTF. The CDR3 region has the DNA TGTGCCAGCAGGGGACAGGGGGCAAACTATGGCTACACCTTC.

This clone was seen a handful of times. The rearrangement uses TRBV5-4 and TRBJ1-6; 7 nucleotides align to TRBD1. The CDR3 totals 16 residues. Germline lookup yields CDR1 SGHNT and CDR2 YYREEE (reference sequence). J was trimmed by 8 bases and V by 0 bases; bases with no gene match: 8. In DNA, the CDR3 is TGTGCCAGCAGCTTGGACAGGGGAGGACGCGATTCACCCCTCCACTTT. Translated, it gives CASSLDRGGRDSPLHF. Using reference TRBV5-4 and TRBJ1-6 for the parts outside the CDR3, the full variable domain is ETGVTQSPTHLIKTRGQQVTLRCSSQSGHNTVSWYQQALGQGPQFIFQYYREEENGRGNFPPRFSGLQFPNYSSELNVNALELDDSALYLCASSLDRGGRDSPLHFGNGTRLTVT.

This clone has just a few counts. The chain carries TRBV12-5 and TRBJ1-1, with 11 bases aligning to TRBD1. V trimming: 7 bases; J trimming: 5 bases; junction bases outside the gene matches: 9. The CDR3 extends over 15 amino acids. The germline CDR1 and CDR2 sequences are LGHNT and FRNRAP. The CDR3 coding sequence is TGTGCTAGTGCCATTTGGGGGACAGGGGGGACTGAAGCTTTCTTT. Translation: CASAIWGTGGTEAFF.

CDR3 amino acids: CATSTGLGFPLYEQYF. The CDR3 DNA follows: TGTGCCACATCAACAGGGTTGGGGTTCCCTTTGTACGAGCAGTACTTC. The chain has TRBV25-1 and TRBJ2-7; a possible D gene is TRBD1 (6 bases). Germline V gene data show CDR1 as MGHDK and CDR2 as SYGVNS. Trimming removed 10 bases at V and 4 bases at J, with 26 bases between. The CDR3 totals 16 residues.

The CDR3 DNA is TGTGCCACTGAGACCCAGTACTTC. Translating it yields CATETQYF. J is TRBJ2-5 and V is TRBV7-9; D not certain. V lost 10 bases, J lost 5 bases, and 2 bases lay in between. The CDR3 is 8 amino acids. CDR1 SEHNR and CDR2 FQNEAQ come from the germline V gene (reference sequence).

This clone was seen a few times. The V gene is TRBV28, the J gene TRBJ2-7, with 7 bases aligning to TRBD1. This CDR3 comprises 12 residues. V was pared by 3 bases and J by 12 bases, with 8 bases of the junction left unmatched. Germline V CDR1 and CDR2: MDHEN, SYDVKM. CDR3 protein: CASSLQPGQWYF. For the CDR3, the DNA is TGTGCCAGCAGTTTGCAACCGGGACAGTGGTACTTC.

This rearrangement joins TRBV7-2 to TRBJ2-1; 7 positions match TRBD2. CDR1 SGHTA and CDR2 FQGNSA come from the germline V gene. The CDR3 contains 12 residues. The V and J ends lost 5 bases and 16 bases, in that order; junction bases with no gene match: 11. The CDR3 DNA sequence: TGTGCCAGCAGCCCGGAGGGGAGGGCCAAATTCTTC. Protein sequence: CASSPEGRAKFF.

The V gene is TRBV11-3, the J gene TRBJ1-5, with 9 bases matching TRBD1. CDR3 length: 16 amino acids. The V gene end was trimmed by 6 bases and the J gene end by 1 base; junction bases not matched to a gene: 7. CDR1 is SGHNT, CDR2 YENEEA, per germline. CDR3 coding DNA: TGTGCCAGCAGACCGGGACAGGGAGGGAGCAATCAGCCCCAGCATTTT. Translated: CASRPGQGGSNQPQHF.

The V and J genes are TRBV5-1 and TRBJ2-2; D remains ambiguous. There are 14 residues in the CDR3. The V gene lost 4 bases and the J gene lost 1 base, with 8 bases spanning the gap. From germline, CDR1 is SGHRS and CDR2 YFSETQ. The DNA of the CDR3 is TGCGCCAGCAGCGGCGGATTGAACACCGGGGAGCTGTTTTTT. It is translated as CASSGGLNTGELFF.

The chain employs TRBV5-4 and TRBJ2-7; D might be TRBD1 (6 bases). The CDR3 is made up of 13 amino acids. Trimming removed 0 bases from V and 4 bases from J, with 8 bases in between. Germline V gives CDR1 SGHNT, CDR2 YYREEE (reference sequence). The CDR3 is CASSLGQEYEQYF. Written as DNA, the CDR3 is TGTGCCAGCAGCTTGGGACAGGAGTACGAGCAGTACTTC. The full variable domain, rest sourced from reference TRBV5-4 and TRBJ2-7, is ETGVTQSPTHLIKTRGQQVTLRCSSQSGHNTVSWYQQALGQGPQFIFQYYREEENGRGNFPPRFSGLQFPNYSSELNVNALELDDSALYLCASSLGQEYEQYFGPGTRLTVT.

V usage is TRBV4-3 and J usage is TRBJ1-2, with unresolved D. The CDR3 runs to 15 residues. With 0 bases removed from V and 3 bases from J, the gap between germline ends came to 11 bases. The V gene's germline CDR1 is LGHNA and CDR2 YSLEER. CDR3 DNA: TGCGCCAGCAGCCAAGATTGGTGGGAGGACTATGGCTACACCTTC. Translation gives CASSQDWWEDYGYTF.